This TCR beta chain was recovered during a study of cytomegalovirus exposure and HLA in healthy donors. Background on the study: Within an early data release were about 80 million unique TCRs drawn from HLA-typed donors. General study findings and limits: One variant, a missense change in DCLRE1C, was linked in a later analysis to TCR beta V- and J-gene trimming. Most TCR sequences were rare, but some public TCRs occurred in many donors. Some TCR beta chains (about 180 of them) were listed as cytomegalovirus-associated.

Researchers ran the PCR with 60 Vbeta and 13 Jbeta primers. TCRdb's copy holds only in-frame clones and misses some; the assay was immunoSEQ multiplex PCR. The table includes 130,000 or so clones, over 8.5% detected once. Comments on this clone: What it recognizes is unknown.

The TCR originated in a woman in her forties in good health and CMV-seropositive. Source material: PBMCs.

CDR3: CASSLQLAGLRGGANVLTF. In DNA, the CDR3 is TGTGCCAGCAGCTTACAACTAGCGGGGCTAAGGGGGGGGGCCAACGTCCTGACTTTC. V usage is TRBV7-2 and J usage is TRBJ2-6; 10 nucleotides align to TRBD2. This CDR3 has 19 amino acids. Per germline, CDR1 SGHTA and CDR2 FQGNSA. V was clipped by 2 bases and J by 4 bases; unmatched bases: 11. The variable domain in full, with the rest retrieved from reference TRBV7-2 and TRBJ2-6, is GAGVSQSPSNKVTEKGKDVELRCDPISGHTALYWYRQSLGQGLEFLIYFQGNSAPDKSGLPSDRFSAERTGGSVSTLTIQRTQQEDSAVYLCASSLQLAGLRGGANVLTFGAGSRLTVL.